One sample yielded the 3 T cell receptor beta chains listed below, sequenced in a study of blood T cell repertoires in COVID-19. Clones were sequenced by immunoSEQ multiplex PCR, and TCRdb holds only the in-frame ones, with some missing. The profile shows roughly 120,000 clones, 70% to 90% of them singletons. The sequenced sample consisted of peripheral blood. The receptors here all came from a man aged 40-50 years with acute or convalescent COVID-19.

The chain is built from TRBV4-3 and TRBJ2-1; 8 positions agree with TRBD2. Trimming at V came to 8 bases and at J to 2 bases, leaving 11 bases not matched to a gene. Germline CDR1 and CDR2: LGHNA and YSLEER. The CDR3 totals 16 residues. CDR3 sequence (DNA): TGCGCCAGCGGTGATACGGGACTAGAGACCTACAATGAGCAGTTCTTC. Protein: CASGDTGLETYNEQFF.

V usage is TRBV19 and J usage is TRBJ2-5, with 12 bases aligning to TRBD2. The CDR3 contains 17 residues. Per the germline V gene, CDR1 is LNHDA and CDR2 is SQIVND (reference sequence). V shed 3 bases, J shed 4 bases, and the junction held 9 bases outside the gene matches. Here the CDR3 reads CASSMSSGGALAETQYF. CDR3 in DNA: TGTGCCAGTAGTATGTCTAGCGGGGGGGCCCTGGCAGAGACCCAGTACTTC.

The gene calls are TRBV24-1 and TRBJ2-2; the D is unclear. V was pared by 2 bases and J by 2 bases, with 5 bases between. The germline CDR1 and CDR2 sequences are KGHDR and SFDVKD. The CDR3 is made up of 14 amino acids. CDR3 bases: TGTGCCACCAGTGATTCTAGAAACACCGGGGAGCTGTTTTTT. Translation gives CATSDSRNTGELFF.